The 11 T cell receptor beta chains below all came from one sample that was sequenced in a study of T cells in localized non-small cell lung cancer. Data came from immunoSEQ multiplex PCR; TCRdb stores just in-frame clones and leaves some out. The sample shows around 54,000 clones, 75% to 90% of them seen only once. The sample was peripheral blood, taken before any cancer treatment. The source of these receptors is a male donor aged 60 or over with stage III squamous cell lung carcinoma.

The genes are TRBV7-8 and TRBJ2-5, with 14 bases matching TRBD2. Per the germline V gene, CDR1 is SGHVS and CDR2 is FQNEAQ. The CDR3 sequence is 17 residues long. V dropped 1 base and J dropped 5; count of bases not matched to a gene: 6. The CDR3: CASSLGGTSGSGETQYF. As DNA, the CDR3 is TGTGCCAGCAGCTTAGGCGGGACTAGCGGGAGCGGGGAGACCCAGTACTTC.

The chain uses TRBV5-5 and TRBJ2-1, with 11 bases lining up with TRBD2. Per the germline V gene, CDR1 is SGHKS and CDR2 is YYEKEE (reference sequence). V lost 3 bases and J lost 6; bases outside the gene matches: 8. This CDR3 comprises 16 residues. CDR3 residues: CASSSHVAGGRNEQFF. The DNA of the CDR3 is TGTGCCAGCAGCTCCCACGTAGCGGGGGGGCGCAATGAGCAGTTCTTC.

This clone appeared once. This rearrangement joins TRBV4-2 to TRBJ2-5; unclear D gene. V gave up 0 bases and J gave up 2 bases, with 7 bases separating them. The germline gives CDR1 LGHNA, CDR2 YNFKEQ. This CDR3 is 14 amino acids long. CDR3 in DNA: TGTGCCAGCAGCCAAGAACCCGGTCAAGAGACCCAGTACTTC. This translates into CASSQEPGQETQYF.

The chain has TRBV18 and TRBJ2-7, with 8 bases fitting TRBD1. This CDR3 is 15 amino acids long. CDR1 KGHSH and CDR2 LQKENI come from the germline V gene. V lost 3 bases, J lost 5 bases, and 9 bases stayed unmatched. The CDR3 DNA reads as TGTGCCAGCTCACCCCCGGACAGGGATTATGACGAGCAGTACTTC. It encodes CASSPPDRDYDEQYF.

The chain combines TRBV7-9 with TRBJ2-3; the D gene is possibly TRBD1 (5 bases). This CDR3 contains 16 residues. The V end lost 2 bases, the J end lost 3 bases, and 15 bases lay between the germline ends. Germline-derived CDR1 and CDR2 are SEHNR and FQNEAQ (reference sequence). The CDR3 loop is CASSLRLRGATDTQYF. The CDR3 DNA follows: TGTGCCAGCAGCTTACGATTAAGGGGCGCGACAGATACGCAGTATTTT.

This chain links TRBV5-6 with TRBJ2-1; a weak D match, TRBD1 (6 bases). Germline V gene lookup returns CDR1 SGHDT and CDR2 YYEEEE. CDR3 length: 16 residues. Deletions cut 2 bases from V and 2 bases from J, with 14 bases between. CDR3 region: CASSLAGAWTYNEQFF. As DNA, the CDR3 is TGTGCCAGCAGCTTAGCAGGGGCCTGGACCTACAATGAGCAGTTCTTC.

The chain is built from TRBV7-8 and TRBJ2-1, with D tentatively TRBD1 or TRBD2 (5 bases each). Trimming removed 1 base from V and 7 bases from J, with 14 bases in between. The CDR3 contains 15 residues. The germline gives CDR1 SGHVS, CDR2 FQNEAQ. The CDR3 reads CASSLGGTAWNEQFF. As DNA, the CDR3 is TGTGCCAGCAGCTTAGGGGGGACCGCGTGGAATGAGCAGTTCTTC. Full variable domain (rest looked up from reference TRBV7-8 and TRBJ2-1): GAGVSQSPRYKVAKRGQDVALRCDPISGHVSLFWYQQALGQGPEFLTYFQNEAQLDKSGLPSDRFFAERPEGSVSTLKIQRTQQEDSAVYLCASSLGGTAWNEQFFGPGTRLTVL.

CDR3 region: CASSGRNEQFF. In nucleotides, the CDR3 is TGTGCCAGCAGCGGTAGGAATGAGCAGTTCTTC. The J gene is TRBJ2-1, the V gene TRBV6-6, with D unclear. V shed 6 bases and J shed 7 bases, with 7 bases lying between them. CDR1 is MNHNY, CDR2 SVGAGI, per germline (reference sequence). This CDR3 contains 11 residues.

The genes are TRBV5-5 and TRBJ2-2; no firm D call. Germline assignment: CDR1 SGHKS and CDR2 YYEKEE (reference sequence). CDR3 length: 14 amino acids. Trimming shortened V by 4 bases and J by 5 bases, and 12 bases separated the two germline ends. The CDR3 is CASSPSGLTGELFF. The CDR3 DNA follows: TGTGCCAGCAGCCCGTCCGGATTAACCGGGGAGCTGTTTTTT.

The chain links TRBV2 to TRBJ1-3; a weak D match, TRBD1 (6 bases). Per germline, CDR1 SNHLY and CDR2 FYNNEI. V was trimmed by 9 bases and J by 9 bases, leaving 12 bases between them. The CDR3 has 11 amino acids. The CDR3: CAREGDATIYF. The CDR3 nucleotides read TGTGCCAGAGAGGGGGACGCCACCATATATTTT.

The chain uses TRBV6-6 and TRBJ2-1, with 7 bases aligning to TRBD1. Per the germline V gene, CDR1 is MNHNY and CDR2 is SVGAGI (reference sequence). The CDR3 extends over 16 amino acids. Losses at the gene ends were 5 bases for V and 4 bases for J; bases not matched to a gene: 11. CDR3 in amino acids: CASSPTTGLSYNEQFF. CDR3 DNA: TGTGCCAGCAGTCCAACGACAGGGCTTAGTTACAATGAGCAGTTCTTC.